This T cell receptor beta chain comes out of a study of PD-1 blockade in mismatch repair-deficient tumors. Assay: immunoSEQ multiplex PCR; the TCRdb copy retains only in-frame clones and omits some. The table shows about 120,000 clones, with almost 90% occurring only once. The CDR3 runs to 13 residues. Deletions cut 1 base from V and 6 bases from J, with 7 bases between. Germline-derived CDR1 and CDR2 are SEHNR and FQNEAQ (reference sequence). The rearrangement links TRBV7-9 to TRBJ2-1; D remains unclear. This TCR was sampled from an adult with mismatch repair-deficient cancer. Sequences were derived from peripheral blood, sampled approximately 72 weeks after starting pembrolizumab. CDR3 in DNA: TGTGCCAGCAGCTTAGGGCGATCCAATGAGCAGTTCTTC. Its translation: CASSLGRSNEQFF.